The 28 T cell receptor beta chains in this list originate from one sample, sequenced in a study of blood T cell repertoires in COVID-19. Assay: immunoSEQ multiplex PCR; the TCRdb copy retains only in-frame clones and omits some. Of 150,000 to 200,000 clones listed, 75% to 80% are singletons. The sequencing input was peripheral blood. The receptors come from a woman aged 65 to 85 with acute or convalescent COVID-19.

J is TRBJ2-5 and V is TRBV5-1; D may be TRBD1 (6 bases). Trimming cost V 0 bases and J 3 bases, with 12 bases left between them. The germline CDR1 and CDR2 sequences are SGHRS and YFSETQ. The CDR3 totals 15 residues. The CDR3 nucleotides are TGCGCCAGCAGCTTGGAGGACAGACCCGAAGAGACCCAGTACTTC. It yields the protein CASSLEDRPEETQYF.

The V gene is TRBV12-5, the J gene TRBJ1-1; D is unresolved. The CDR3 has 13 amino acids. Germline CDR1 reads LGHNT; CDR2 reads FRNRAP. Between the trimmed V and J ends, which lost 2 bases and 1 base, there was a span of 5 bases. The CDR3, as DNA: TGTGCTAGTGGTTTGACGGGGAACACTGAAGCTTTCTTT. It is translated as CASGLTGNTEAFF. The whole variable domain, filled in from reference TRBV12-5 and TRBJ1-1, reads DARVTQTPRHKVTEMGQEVTMRCQPILGHNTVFWYRQTMMQGLELLAYFRNRAPLDDSGMPKDRFSAEMPDATLATLKIQPSEPRDSAVYFCASGLTGNTEAFFGQGTRLTVV.

This chain uses TRBV7-2 with TRBJ2-7, with 8 bases matching TRBD1. This CDR3 has 15 residues. J lost 2 bases, V lost 5 bases, and 8 bases had no gene match. Germline V gene data show CDR1 as SGHTA and CDR2 as FQGNSA. CDR3 loop: CASSPDRGPPYEQYF. The CDR3 nucleotides are TGTGCCAGCAGCCCCGACAGGGGCCCACCCTACGAGCAGTACTTC.

The chain combines TRBV25-1 with TRBJ1-2; D not resolved. The germline V gene encodes CDR1 MGHDK and CDR2 SYGVNS. Trimming pared 3 bases from V and 4 bases from J, leaving 6 bases between. The CDR3 covers 12 residues. CDR3 sequence (DNA): TGTGCCAGCAGTGAGGCAGGCTATGGCTACACCTTC. Translation gives CASSEAGYGYTF.

This chain uses TRBV7-3 with TRBJ2-2; 9 bases map to TRBD2. With 8 bases clipped from V and 6 bases from J, the junction kept 7 bases outside the gene matches. The germline CDR1 and CDR2 sequences are SGHTA and FQGTGA. The CDR3 is 14 residues long. CDR3 nucleotides: TGTGCCAGCCAAGGGCGGGAGGGCCCCGGGGAGCTGTTTTTT. Translated, it gives CASQGREGPGELFF.

This clone was seen only once. The chain combines TRBV5-1 with TRBJ1-1; perhaps TRBD1 as D (5 bases). This CDR3 region has 15 residues. The ends were cut back, 3 bases at V and 0 bases at J, with 12 bases in the middle. The V gene's germline CDR1 is SGHRS and CDR2 YFSETQ. This CDR3 is CASSSSGLVNTEAFF. The CDR3 bases are TGCGCCAGCAGCTCCTCAGGGTTGGTGAACACTGAAGCTTTCTTT.

The chain recombines TRBV30 with TRBJ1-2; weak D call: TRBD1 (6 bases). This CDR3 region has 13 residues. V lost 7 bases to trimming and J lost 0 bases, with 12 bases between them. Germline V gene data show CDR1 as GTSNPN and CDR2 as SVGIG (reference sequence). The CDR3 nucleotides are TGTGCCTTCATGACAGGAACTAACTATGGCTACACCTTC. This translates into CAFMTGTNYGYTF.

This clone was counted a few times. The rearrangement joins TRBV7-9 to TRBJ1-2; the D is unclear. CDR1 and CDR2 from the germline V gene are SEHNR and FQNEAQ (reference sequence). The CDR3 totals 13 residues. The V end was cut by 4 bases, the J end by 3 bases, with 9 bases between. In nucleotides, the CDR3 is TGTGCCAGCAGCTCGACAACTGACTATGGCTACACCTTC. Translated: CASSSTTDYGYTF.

The chain joins TRBV4-1 to TRBJ1-4; maybe TRBD1 (5 bases). Trimming removed 3 bases at V and 7 bases at J, with 15 bases between. CDR3 length: 15 residues. Germline CDR1 reads MGHRA; CDR2 reads YSYEKL. Written as DNA, the CDR3 is TGCGCCAGCAGCCAGCCTGGGGCAGACGTTGAAAAACTGTTTTTT. Translated, it gives CASSQPGADVEKLFF.

The chain links TRBV2 to TRBJ2-1; 9 nucleotides line up with TRBD1. This CDR3 is 15 amino acids long. Germline V CDR1 and CDR2: SNHLY, FYNNEI. V shed 6 bases, J shed 2 bases, and the junction held 5 bases outside the gene matches. CDR3 loop: CASSRTGDAYNEQFF. CDR3 sequence (DNA): TGTGCCAGCAGCAGGACAGGGGACGCCTACAATGAGCAGTTCTTC.

The chain uses TRBV6-5 and TRBJ2-5, with a possible D match to TRBD2 (6 bases). Germline V lookup: CDR1 MNHEY, CDR2 SVGAGI. The CDR3 consists of 14 residues. Trimming pared 6 bases from V and 4 bases from J, leaving 15 bases between. The CDR3, as DNA: TGTGCCAGCAGATTCGGGAGTGGGGGAGAGACCCAGTACTTC. Translation: CASRFGSGGETQYF.

The chain employs TRBV10-3 and TRBJ2-5, with 8 bases matching TRBD1. The CDR3 has 18 residues. CDR1 ENHRY and CDR2 SYGVKD come from the germline V gene. J gave up 3 bases and V 2 bases, and 14 bases lay outside the gene matches. CDR3 protein: CAISEAGQVGNTKETQYF. The DNA of the CDR3 is TGTGCCATCAGTGAGGCGGGACAGGTGGGAAATACTAAAGAGACCCAGTACTTC.

The genes are TRBV18 and TRBJ2-2; D is perhaps TRBD1 (6 bases). Trimming pared 0 bases from V and 2 bases from J, leaving 13 bases between. The CDR3 length is 17 residues. Germline lookup yields CDR1 KGHSH and CDR2 LQKENI. In DNA, the CDR3 is TGTGCCAGCTCACCACCTTCGGCAGGGGTTAACACCGGGGAGCTGTTTTTT. This codes for CASSPPSAGVNTGELFF. Together with reference TRBV18 and TRBJ2-2, the CDR3 gives the full variable domain: NAGVMQNPRHLVRRRGQEARLRCSPMKGHSHVYWYRQLPEEGLKFMVYLQKENIIDESGMPKERFSAEFPKEGPSILRIQQVVRGDSAAYFCASSPPSAGVNTGELFFGEGSRLTVL.

The J gene is TRBJ2-5, the V gene TRBV10-3; D uncertain. Trimming pared 0 bases from V and 1 base from J, leaving 9 bases between. This CDR3 is 15 amino acids long. Germline CDR1 ENHRY, CDR2 SYGVKD. The CDR3 DNA reads as TGTGCCATCAGTGAGTCCCTGTCTCCCCAAGAGACCCAGTACTTC. Translated, it gives CAISESLSPQETQYF.

This chain links TRBV19 with TRBJ2-2; 8 nucleotides align to TRBD1. V gave up 5 bases and J gave up 5 bases; unmatched junction bases: 7. Germline V lookup: CDR1 LNHDA, CDR2 SQIVND (reference sequence). The CDR3 length is 15 residues. The CDR3 protein is CASSLAGGETGELFF. The CDR3 DNA reads as TGTGCCAGTAGTCTCGCAGGGGGCGAAACCGGGGAGCTGTTTTTT. Full variable domain (rest looked up from reference TRBV19 and TRBJ2-2): DGGITQSPKYLFRKEGQNVTLSCEQNLNHDAMYWYRQDPGQGLRLIYYSQIVNDFQKGDIAEGYSVSREKKESFPLTVTSAQKNPTAFYLCASSLAGGETGELFFGEGSRLTVL.

In its sample, this clone was seen once. The chain links TRBV6-5 to TRBJ2-7; D may be TRBD2 (6 bases). The CDR3 covers 14 residues. V was cut by 8 bases and J by 2 bases, with 16 bases left in between. CDR1 and CDR2 (germline): MNHEY, SVGAGI. The CDR3 sequence is CASSVGSQTYEQYF. CDR3 nucleotides: TGTGCCAGCTCGGTCGGGAGTCAGACCTACGAGCAGTACTTC.

Points on this clone: Other DNA sequences in the sample encode the same CDR3. The V call is TRBV2, the J call TRBJ1-6; D may be TRBD1 (6 bases). In germline, CDR1 is SNHLY, CDR2 FYNNEI. The CDR3 spans 15 residues. V was clipped by 2 bases and J by 7 bases, with 12 bases between them. The CDR3 protein is CASSERAGENSPLHF. In DNA, the CDR3 is TGTGCCAGCAGTGAAAGAGCAGGGGAAAATTCACCCCTCCACTTT. Variable domain in full (rest from reference TRBV2 and TRBJ1-6): EPEVTQTPSHQVTQMGQEVILRCVPISNHLYFYWYRQILGQKVEFLVSFYNNEISEKSEIFDDQFSVERPDGSNFTLKIRSTKLEDSAMYFCASSERAGENSPLHFGNGTRLTVT.

The chain couples TRBV18 to TRBJ1-1, with TRBD1 matching 8 bases. The CDR3 loop spans 16 amino acids. Unmatched junction bases numbered 11, after V lost 4 bases and J lost 4 bases. CDR1 is KGHSH, CDR2 LQKENI, per germline. The CDR3 DNA is TGTGCCAGCTCACTAGGACAGGGACAATACCTCACTGAAGCTTTCTTT. Protein product: CASSLGQGQYLTEAFF.

The V and J genes are TRBV6-2 or TRBV6-3 and TRBJ2-1; the match to TRBD2 covers 12 bases. The junction had 7 bases not matched to a gene; V was cut back by 5 bases and J by 8 bases. CDR1 MNHEY and CDR2 SVGEGT come from the germline V gene. The CDR3 has 15 residues. CDR3 nucleotide sequence: TGTGCCAGCAGTCAGACTAGCGGGAGAAGCCATGAGCAGTTCTTC. It is translated as CASSQTSGRSHEQFF.

This clone was counted between two and nine times. This chain links TRBV12-3 or TRBV12-4 with TRBJ2-1; D call uncertain. The CDR3 contains 11 residues. Trimming took off 6 bases at V and 8 bases at J, with 8 bases between the two ends. CDR3 protein: CASRFLDEQFF. CDR3 in DNA: TGTGCCAGCAGGTTTCTCGATGAGCAGTTCTTC.

This rearrangement joins TRBV6-5 to TRBJ2-1; 7 positions match TRBD2. Germline V gives CDR1 MNHEY, CDR2 SVGAGI. With V trimmed by 9 bases and J by 9 bases, 11 bases remained unmatched. This CDR3 contains 13 residues. CDR3 sequence reads: CASGGWEGREQFF. CDR3 in DNA: TGTGCCAGTGGAGGGTGGGAGGGGCGTGAGCAGTTCTTC.

This clone was counted a single time. This chain links TRBV27 with TRBJ1-4, with no clear D. Trimming cost V 5 bases and J 7 bases, with 14 bases left between them. Germline CDR1 MNHEY, CDR2 SMNVEV (reference sequence). The CDR3 spans 14 residues. Here the CDR3 reads CASSQSRNSEKLFF. The CDR3 nucleotides are TGTGCCAGCAGTCAGAGTAGGAACAGTGAAAAACTGTTTTTT.

This chain connects TRBV30 to TRBJ1-4; perhaps TRBD1 as D (6 bases). This CDR3 is 13 amino acids long. Looked up from germline, CDR1 is GTSNPN and CDR2 is SVGIG (reference sequence). CDR3 DNA sequence: TGTGCGATGGGGGTCAGGGGTCATGAAAAACTGTTTTTT. Translation gives CAMGVRGHEKLFF.

The rearrangement links TRBV5-1 to TRBJ2-1; D gene unclear. The germline V and J ends were trimmed by 0 bases and 9 bases, with 7 bases remaining between them. This CDR3 comprises 12 residues. Germline V CDR1 and CDR2: SGHRS, YFSETQ. The DNA of the CDR3 is TGCGCCAGCAGCTTGGTTCTCCGTGAGCAGTTCTTC. It codes for CASSLVLREQFF.

This chain links TRBV4-1 with TRBJ2-5; 10 bases agree with TRBD2. Germline CDR1 and CDR2: MGHRA and YSYEKL. V gave up 0 bases and J gave up 5 bases; unmatched junction bases: 12. The CDR3 runs 18 residues. The CDR3 here is CASSQDMSGRARGETQYF. In nucleotides, the CDR3 is TGCGCCAGCAGCCAAGATATGAGCGGGAGGGCCCGCGGGGAGACCCAGTACTTC.

The chain combines TRBV7-8 with TRBJ1-5; tentatively, D is TRBD1 (5 bases). This CDR3 has 15 residues. Germline CDR1 and CDR2: SGHVS and FQNEAQ. V gave up 8 bases and J gave up 7 bases, with 21 bases separating them. Here the CDR3 reads CASAPSRVIVQPQHF. The CDR3, as DNA: TGTGCCAGCGCTCCGTCCAGGGTAATAGTACAGCCCCAGCATTTT. The full variable domain, its missing parts supplied by reference TRBV7-8 and TRBJ1-5, is GAGVSQSPRYKVAKRGQDVALRCDPISGHVSLFWYQQALGQGPEFLTYFQNEAQLDKSGLPSDRFFAERPEGSVSTLKIQRTQQEDSAVYLCASAPSRVIVQPQHFGDGTRLSIL.

To note about this clone: Distinct nucleotide sequences in the sample also encode this CDR3. The V gene is TRBV7-3, the J gene TRBJ2-1, with D possibly TRBD2 on 7 matching bases. The V end was cut by 1 base, the J end by 2 bases, with 9 bases between. This CDR3 has 15 amino acids. Germline-derived CDR1 and CDR2 are SGHTA and FQGTGA. The CDR3 DNA sequence: TGTGCCAGCAGCTTAAGCGGGGGCCCCTACAATGAGCAGTTCTTC. It specifies CASSLSGGPYNEQFF.

Concerning this clone itself: Other DNA variants within this sample encode the same CDR3. This sequence joins TRBV6-5 and TRBJ2-1; 8 bases are shared with TRBD2. Germline V gives CDR1 MNHEY, CDR2 SVGAGI. Trimming removed 0 bases from V and 0 bases from J; junction bases left unmatched: 1. This CDR3 region has 16 residues. The CDR3 loop is CASSYSAGGSYNEQFF. CDR3 nucleotides: TGTGCCAGCAGTTACTCGGCGGGGGGCTCCTACAATGAGCAGTTCTTC.